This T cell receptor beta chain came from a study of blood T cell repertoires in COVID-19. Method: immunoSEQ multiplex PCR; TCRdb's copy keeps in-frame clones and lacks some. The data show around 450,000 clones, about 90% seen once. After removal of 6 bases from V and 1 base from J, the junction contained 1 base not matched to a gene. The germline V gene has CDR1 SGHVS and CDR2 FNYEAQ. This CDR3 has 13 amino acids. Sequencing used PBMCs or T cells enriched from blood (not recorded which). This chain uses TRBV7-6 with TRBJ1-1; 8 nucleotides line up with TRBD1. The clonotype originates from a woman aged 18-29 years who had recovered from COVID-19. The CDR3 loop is CASSQGANTEAFF. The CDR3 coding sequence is TGTGCCAGCAGTCAGGGGGCGAACACTGAAGCTTTCTTT.